One sample yielded the 13 T cell receptor beta chains listed below, sequenced in a study of vaccination and CD4 T cells after COVID-19. The assay that was used to sequence DNA from cultured CD4+ T cells was the Oncomine TCR Beta short-read assay. TCRdb called the PCR reads again in MiXCR, with one record for every CDR3 protein. The table includes 24,000 or so distinct CDR3 sequences, roughly 42% detected once. Described treatment: approximately 10-day PBMC culture with coronavirus spike peptide pools or control peptides (ViraFEST assay). The antigens of these receptors remain unknown. Sequencing input: CD4+ T cells from blood, cultured in vitro. The receptors were gathered from a human donor who had recovered from COVID-19.

The chain employs TRBV7-3 and TRBJ2-2; perhaps TRBD2 as D (6 bases). The germline V and J ends were trimmed by 3 bases and 6 bases, with 8 bases remaining between them. Per the germline V gene, CDR1 is SGHTA and CDR2 is FQGTGA. The CDR3 extends over 13 amino acids. In DNA form, the CDR3 reads TGTGCCAGCAGCTTTGGAGGGGCCGGGGAGCTGTTTTTT. This translates into CASSFGGAGELFF.

This clonotype came up a few times. The chain combines TRBV6-2 or TRBV6-3 with TRBJ1-6, with 9 positions matching TRBD1. The CDR3 runs 16 residues. Germline V gives CDR1 MNHEY, CDR2 SVGEGT. Trimming at V came to 6 bases and at J to 7 bases, leaving 10 bases not matched to a gene. CDR3 loop: CASRGSTGTGNSPLHF. CDR3 DNA: TGTGCCAGCAGGGGATCAACCGGGACAGGGAATTCACCCCTCCACTTT.

The CDR3 bases are TGTGCCAGCGTGGCAGGGGGCTACGAGCAGTACTTC. Protein sequence: CASVAGGYEQYF. The chain is built from TRBV6-2 or TRBV6-3 and TRBJ2-7; 7 nucleotides agree with TRBD1. The CDR3 has 12 amino acids. CDR1 MNHEY and CDR2 SVGEGT come from the germline V gene. V gave up 8 bases and J gave up 3 bases; unmatched junction bases: 4.

The chain links TRBV5-1 to TRBJ1-1; 8 nucleotides agree with TRBD1. The germline V gene encodes CDR1 SGHRS and CDR2 YFSETQ. CDR3 length: 15 amino acids. Trimming took 4 bases from V and 3 from J; bases not matched to a gene: 8. In DNA form, the CDR3 reads TGCGCCAGCAGCCGGGACAGGCCTGGAGACACTGAAGCTTTCTTT. Amino acid sequence: CASSRDRPGDTEAFF.

This chain uses TRBV7-2 with TRBJ2-7; 13 bases match TRBD2. This CDR3 is 17 amino acids long. V shed 4 bases, J shed 7 bases, and the junction held 13 bases outside the gene matches. Germline CDR1 reads SGHTA; CDR2 reads FQGNSA. CDR3 sequence (DNA): TGTGCCAGCAGCTCTACTAGCGGGAGGGGCCGTAGGGGGGAGCAGTACTTC. This encodes CASSSTSGRGRRGEQYF.

The chain uses TRBV7-9 and TRBJ1-5; D ambiguous. Between the trimmed V and J ends, which lost 5 bases and 0 bases, there was a span of 14 bases. Germline values: CDR1 SEHNR, CDR2 FQNEAQ (reference sequence). The CDR3 contains 16 residues. CDR3 nucleotide sequence: TGTGCCAGCAGCCGGAGTAGACACGTTAGCAATCAGCCCCAGCATTTT. Protein product: CASSRSRHVSNQPQHF.

The chain joins TRBV12-3 or TRBV12-4 to TRBJ1-1; D call uncertain. This CDR3 region has 14 residues. V was trimmed by 1 base and J by 11 bases, leaving 17 bases between them. This chain's CDR3 is CASSLEGQRGEAFF. The CDR3 DNA reads TGTGCCAGCAGTTTAGAGGGCCAGCGGGGTGAGGCTTTCTTT.

This clonotype turned up a few times. The chain links TRBV2 to TRBJ2-5; D call uncertain. Germline V gene sequence: CDR1 SNHLY, CDR2 FYNNEI. The CDR3 sequence is 12 residues long. V was shortened by 11 bases and J by 2 bases, with 12 bases between the two germline ends. The CDR3 coding sequence is TGTGCCGACTCGCAATTACAAGAGACCCAGTACTTC. As protein: CADSQLQETQYF.

The CDR3 DNA is TGTGCCAGCCCCCCCCGTTTGCGGGGGACCTCCTACGAGCAGTACTTC. Its protein product is CASPPRLRGTSYEQYF. V and J are TRBV6-1 and TRBJ2-7, with 7 bases fitting TRBD2. CDR1 is MNHNS, CDR2 SASEGT, per germline. The CDR3 has 16 residues. V trimming: 8 bases; J trimming: 0 bases; junction bases outside the gene matches: 13.

This CDR3 reads CATYTTRHSGANVLTF. The CDR3 bases are TGTGCCACCTACACAACCAGACACTCTGGGGCCAACGTCCTGACTTTC. The gene calls are TRBV2 and TRBJ2-6; D is unclear. The CDR3 is 16 amino acids. V lost 10 bases and J lost 0, with 16 bases in between. Germline lookup yields CDR1 SNHLY and CDR2 FYNNEI.

This rearrangement joins TRBV20-1 to TRBJ1-2, with D uncertain. V was clipped by 1 base and J by 2 bases, with 11 bases between them. In germline, CDR1 is DFQATT, CDR2 SNEGSKA (reference sequence). The CDR3 has 14 amino acids. The CDR3 DNA reads as TGCAGTGCTAGAGTCCGACGGATGAACTATGGCTACACCTTC. Its translation: CSARVRRMNYGYTF.

This clonotype was seen more than once but under ten times. The rearrangement links TRBV28 to TRBJ1-2; 7 nucleotides line up with TRBD1. This CDR3 has 13 amino acids. Trimming took 5 bases from V and 6 from J; bases not matched to a gene: 6. The V gene's germline CDR1 is MDHEN and CDR2 SYDVKM. In DNA form, the CDR3 reads TGTGCCAGCAGTAGCAGGGGGATGCATGGCTACACCTTC. Its translation: CASSSRGMHGYTF.

This clonotype was seen more than once but under ten times. The chain links TRBV6-2 or TRBV6-3 to TRBJ1-1, with no clear D. The CDR3 sequence is 14 residues long. The germline V gene has CDR1 MNHEY and CDR2 SVGEGT. Trimming removed 3 bases from V and 0 bases from J, with 8 bases in between. The CDR3 DNA reads TGTGCCAGCAGTTATCATATGTTGAACACTGAAGCTTTCTTT. This translates into CASSYHMLNTEAFF.